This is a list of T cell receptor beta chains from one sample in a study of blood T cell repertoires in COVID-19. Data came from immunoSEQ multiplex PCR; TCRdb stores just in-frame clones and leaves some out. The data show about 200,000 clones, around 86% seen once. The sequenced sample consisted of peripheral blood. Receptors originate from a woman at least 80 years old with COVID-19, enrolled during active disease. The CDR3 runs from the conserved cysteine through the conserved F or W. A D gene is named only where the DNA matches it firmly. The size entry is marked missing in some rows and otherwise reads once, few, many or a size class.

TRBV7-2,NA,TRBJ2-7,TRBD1,CASSPVRGQVNMEYF,TGTGCCAGCAGTCCCGTCAGGGGACAGGTTAATATGGAGTACTTC
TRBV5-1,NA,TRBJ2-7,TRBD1,CASSHGTGGYEQYF,TGCGCCAGCAGCCATGGGACAGGGGGCTACGAGCAGTACTTC
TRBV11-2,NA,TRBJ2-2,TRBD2,CASSPLGGSNTGELFF,TGTGCCAGCAGCCCCCTTGGCGGGAGCAACACCGGGGAGCTGTTTTTT
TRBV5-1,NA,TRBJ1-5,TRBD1,CASSLVAGTGYQPQHF,TGCGCCAGCAGCTTGGTTGCGGGGACAGGATATCAGCCCCAGCATTTT
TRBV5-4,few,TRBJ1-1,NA,CASSTQTPAAEAFF,TGTGCCAGCAGCACCCAAACCCCGGCGGCTGAAGCTTTCTTT
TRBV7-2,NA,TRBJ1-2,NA,CASSSNSLLYYGYTF,TGTGCCAGCAGCTCAAACAGCCTCCTCTACTATGGCTACACCTTC
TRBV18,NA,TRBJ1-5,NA,CASSPQGVRNQPQHF,TGTGCCAGCTCACCCCAAGGGGTACGCAATCAGCCCCAGCATTTT
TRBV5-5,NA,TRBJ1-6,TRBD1,CASSLAVDRGRSPLHF,TGTGCCAGCAGCTTGGCCGTCGACAGGGGAAGGTCACCCCTCCACTTT
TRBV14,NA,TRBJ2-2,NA,CASSQGVGRWSSGELFF,TGTGCCAGCAGCCAAGGGGTGGGCCGTTGGTCCTCCGGGGAGCTGTTTTTT
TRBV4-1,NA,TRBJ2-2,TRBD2,CASSPAGTRSGELFF,TGCGCCAGCAGCCCAGCCGGGACTAGATCCGGGGAGCTGTTTTTT
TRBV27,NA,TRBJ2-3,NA,CASSLLEGHGTQYF,TGTGCCAGCAGTTTATTGGAGGGTCACGGTACGCAGTATTTT
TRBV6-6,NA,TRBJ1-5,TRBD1,CASSRTGQRNQPQHF,TGTGCCAGCAGCAGGACGGGACAGCGGAATCAGCCCCAGCATTTT
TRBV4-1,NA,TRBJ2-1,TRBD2,CASSQAGGGYNEQFF,TGCGCCAGCAGCCAAGCGGGAGGAGGCTACAATGAGCAGTTCTTC
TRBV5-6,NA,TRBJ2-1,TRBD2,CASSLFSGGPRNEQFF,TGTGCCAGCAGCTTGTTTAGCGGGGGCCCCCGGAATGAGCAGTTCTTC
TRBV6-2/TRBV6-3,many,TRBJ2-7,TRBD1,CASSYRGRAPYEQYF,TGTGCCAGCAGTTACAGGGGGCGCGCCCCCTACGAGCAGTACTTC
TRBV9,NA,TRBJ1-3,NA,CASSVATGSSGNTIYF,TGTGCCAGCAGCGTAGCTACAGGCAGCTCTGGAAACACCATATATTTT
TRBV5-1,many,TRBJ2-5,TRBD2,CASSGRGLAGAETQYF,TGCGCCAGCAGCGGCCGGGGACTAGCGGGAGCGGAGACCCAGTACTTC
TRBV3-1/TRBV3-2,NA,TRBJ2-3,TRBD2,CASSHRGGTQYF,TGTGCCAGCAGCCATCGCGGGGGTACGCAGTATTTT
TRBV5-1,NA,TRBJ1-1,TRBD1,CASSRGTGDTEAFF,TGCGCCAGCAGCAGGGGGACAGGGGACACTGAAGCTTTCTTT
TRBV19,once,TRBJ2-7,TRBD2,CASSSPAGGAYEQYF,TGTGCCAGTAGCTCTCCTGCGGGGGGGGCCTACGAGCAGTACTTC
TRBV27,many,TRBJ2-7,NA,CAVNPDYFHEQYF,TGTGCCGTTAACCCAGATTATTTCCACGAGCAGTACTTC
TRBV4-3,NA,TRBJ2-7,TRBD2,CASSQDSGRGDKQYF,TGCGCCAGCAGCCAAGATAGCGGGAGGGGGGATAAGCAGTACTTC
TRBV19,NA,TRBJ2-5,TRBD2,CASSMASGIGETQYF,TGTGCCAGTAGTATGGCTAGCGGGATAGGAGAGACCCAGTACTTC